This record looks at one TCR beta chain sequence and its context. The treatment: approximately 18 received Ad26.COV2.S at low or high dose, single or two shots; about 5 received placebo; per-sample allocation not given. Sampling was done on day 63 after the first vaccine or placebo injection. These data are taken from a study of Ad26.COV2.S vaccination and SARS-CoV-2 variants. Sequenced by immunoSEQ multiplex PCR; TCRdb stores in-frame clones only, minus some. The sample has roughly 300,000 clones; around 89% are singletons. The specimen was peripheral blood, collected in a trial of Ad26.COV2.S vaccine versus placebo. The source is a person aged 18 to 59 who received the Ad26.COV2.S COVID-19 vaccine or a placebo.

In nucleotides, the CDR3 is TGTGCCAGTAGTATCTCGGCAGGGGTTGGAGATACGCAGTATTTT. This translates into CASSISAGVGDTQYF. J is TRBJ2-3 and V is TRBV19; maybe TRBD1 (6 bases). V dropped 3 bases and J dropped 5 bases, with 15 bases sitting between them. This CDR3 contains 15 residues. Germline CDR1 reads LNHDA; CDR2 reads SQIVND (reference sequence).